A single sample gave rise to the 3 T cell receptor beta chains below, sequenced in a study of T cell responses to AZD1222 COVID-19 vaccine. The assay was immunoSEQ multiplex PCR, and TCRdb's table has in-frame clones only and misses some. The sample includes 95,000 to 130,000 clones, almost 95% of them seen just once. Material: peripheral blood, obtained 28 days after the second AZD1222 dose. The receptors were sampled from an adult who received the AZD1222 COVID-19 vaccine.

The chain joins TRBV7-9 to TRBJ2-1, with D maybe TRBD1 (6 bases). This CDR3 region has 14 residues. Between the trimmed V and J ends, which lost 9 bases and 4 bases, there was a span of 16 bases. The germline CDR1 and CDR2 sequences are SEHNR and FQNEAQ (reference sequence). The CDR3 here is CASATGSGYNEQFF. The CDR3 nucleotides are TGTGCCAGTGCAACAGGGTCGGGTTACAATGAGCAGTTCTTC.

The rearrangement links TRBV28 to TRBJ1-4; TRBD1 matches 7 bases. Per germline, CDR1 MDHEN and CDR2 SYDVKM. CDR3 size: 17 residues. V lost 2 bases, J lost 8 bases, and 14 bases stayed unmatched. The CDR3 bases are TGTGCCAGCAGTTTAACAGGGGTTTTGAGTTTGGGGGAAAAACTGTTTTTT. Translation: CASSLTGVLSLGEKLFF.

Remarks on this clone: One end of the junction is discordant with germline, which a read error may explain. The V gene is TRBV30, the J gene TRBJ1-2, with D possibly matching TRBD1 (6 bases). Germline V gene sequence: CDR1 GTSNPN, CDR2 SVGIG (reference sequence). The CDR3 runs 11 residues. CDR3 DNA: TGTGCCTGGAGTCGGACAGCGGGCCTCTCCTTC. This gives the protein CAWSRTAGLSF.